This is a list of T cell receptor beta chains from one sample in a study of shared clonotypes between healthy human individuals. Sequenced by immunoSEQ multiplex PCR; TCRdb stores in-frame clones only, minus some. The data show roughly 2.6 million clones, roughly nine tenths seen once. Sequenced: naive CD4+ T cells sorted from blood. Receptors were obtained from a man younger than 35 in good health. Each CDR3 is given with its conserved first and last residue. The order of the fields is J gene, V gene, clone size, D gene, CDR3 DNA, CDR3 protein. A D gene is named only where the DNA matches it firmly. Size tells how often a clone was seen (once, few, many) or the class of an expanded clone, and some rows leave it out.

>TRBJ1-5|TRBV28|NA|NA
TGTGCCAGCAGGGCCCCCGACAGCCCCGTTCAGCCCCAGCATTTT
CASRAPDSPVQPQHF
>TRBJ2-2|TRBV4-1|once|NA
TGCGCCAGCAGCCAAGAAGGGTGGGGCACCGGGGAGCTGTTTTTT
CASSQEGWGTGELFF
>TRBJ1-1|TRBV6-5|NA|NA
TGTGCCAGCAGTTGGGGCACACTGAACACTGAAGCTTTCTTT
CASSWGTLNTEAFF
>TRBJ2-7|TRBV6-5|NA|TRBD1
TGTGCCAGCAGGCACGAAGCTGGGACAGTCTACGAGCAGTACTTC
CASRHEAGTVYEQYF
>TRBJ2-3|TRBV5-6|NA|NA
TGTGCCAGCAGAGAGGCAGGGGGGAACACAGATACGCAGTATTTT
CASREAGGNTDTQYF
>TRBJ1-2|TRBV6-5|NA|NA
TGTGCCAGCAGTTACTCGGGGGTTCGAGCTGGCTACACCTTC
CASSYSGVRAGYTF
>TRBJ1-5|TRBV6-1|few|TRBD1
TGTGCCAGCAGCGAAGTCGGACAGGGGGGCCAGCCCCAGCATTTT
CASSEVGQGGQPQHF
>TRBJ2-3|TRBV11-2|NA|NA
TGTGCCAGCAGCTTAGGAACAGATACGCAGTATTTT
CASSLGTDTQYF
>TRBJ1-6|TRBV10-2|NA|TRBD1
TGCGCCAGCAGTGAGTCTACAGGGGTAGGTAATTCACCCCTCCACTTT
CASSESTGVGNSPLHF
>TRBJ2-2|TRBV10-3|NA|TRBD2
TGTGCCATCAGACCGGGACTAGCGGGGGGCCTAACCGGGGAGCTGTTTTTT
CAIRPGLAGGLTGELFF
>TRBJ2-1|TRBV15|NA|TRBD2
TGTGCCACCAGCAGAGCTCTAACTAGCGGGAGAAAGTATGAGCAGTTCTTC
CATSRALTSGRKYEQFF
>TRBJ1-2|TRBV5-1|NA|NA
TGCGCCAGCAGCCCGAGGGAAAGGACGGATTATGGCTACACCTTC
CASSPRERTDYGYTF
>TRBJ2-2|TRBV5-1|NA|TRBD2
TGCGCCAGCAGCTCCGGGACTACGCCCGGGGAGCTGTTTTTT
CASSSGTTPGELFF
>TRBJ2-7|TRBV25-1|NA|TRBD2
TGTGCCAGCAGTGAATCAGCGGGGCTATACGAGCAGTACTTC
CASSESAGLYEQYF
>TRBJ2-7|TRBV6-5|NA|NA
TGTGCCAGCAGACCTACCGGGGGGCAGTACGAGCAGTACTTC
CASRPTGGQYEQYF
>TRBJ2-7|TRBV28|NA|TRBD1
TGTGCCAGCAGTCTTCCCGGACAGGGGCCTAGCTCCTACGAGCAGTACTTC
CASSLPGQGPSSYEQYF
>TRBJ2-5|TRBV5-1|NA|NA
TGCGCCAGCAGCCCCTGGGGGGCATGGGAGACCCAGTACTTC
CASSPWGAWETQYF
>TRBJ2-1|TRBV30|NA|NA
TGTGCCTGGATCGAATCGCGCAATGAGCAGTTCTTC
CAWIESRNEQFF
>TRBJ1-2|TRBV30|NA|NA
TGTGCCTGGAGTGCGGGACCCTATGGCTACACCTTC
CAWSAGPYGYTF
>TRBJ2-7|TRBV2|NA|NA
TGTGCCAGCAGTGAAGAGTTCTCTGAGCAGTACTTC
CASSEEFSEQYF